A single T cell receptor (beta chain) is shown here with its context. This sample was taken from a study of blood T cell repertoires in COVID-19. Background on the study: The origin of the acute and convalescent COVID-19 samples was the United States, Italy and Spain. PBMCs, B-cell-depleted T cells, or T cells were the source of the cDNA or gDNA that made up the material.

Profiling relied on immunoSEQ multiplex PCR, and the TCRdb table lists in-frame clones only, not all of them. This sample has around 250,000 clones, with roughly 88% found just once. The CDR3 runs 15 residues. Trimming left V 6 bases short and J 0 bases short, with 12 bases between. Per germline, CDR1 SGHTA and CDR2 FQGNSA. What was sequenced was peripheral blood. This chain connects TRBV7-2 to TRBJ1-3; the D is unclear. The source is a human donor in a cohort sampled during active COVID-19. The CDR3 spells CASRVAPLSGNTIYF. CDR3 nucleotide sequence: TGTGCCAGCAGGGTGGCACCGCTCTCTGGAAACACCATATATTTT.